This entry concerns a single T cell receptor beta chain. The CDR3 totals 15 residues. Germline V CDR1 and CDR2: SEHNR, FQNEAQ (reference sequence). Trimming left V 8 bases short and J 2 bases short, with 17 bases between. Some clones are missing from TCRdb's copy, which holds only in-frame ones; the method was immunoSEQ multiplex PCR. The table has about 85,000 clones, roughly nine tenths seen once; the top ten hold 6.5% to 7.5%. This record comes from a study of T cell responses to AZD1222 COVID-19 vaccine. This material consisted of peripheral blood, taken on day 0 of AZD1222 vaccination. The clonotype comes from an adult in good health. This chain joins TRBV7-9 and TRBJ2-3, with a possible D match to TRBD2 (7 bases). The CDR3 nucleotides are TGTGCCAGCGAAATAGGGGCGGGGGCCACAGATACGCAGTATTTT. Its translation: CASEIGAGATDTQYF.